This T cell receptor beta chain was found in a study of T-cell reconstitution after alpha-beta-depleted transplantation in children. Findings of the study overall: Some patients showed high day-60 TCRbeta diversity, which derived from surviving recipient T cells and thymic progenitors. The origin of alpha-beta T cells about two months after transplant was reportedly several hundred expanded graft clones. A year post-transplant, T-cell counts and diversity derived mostly from newly produced T cells.

Researchers prepared the TCRbeta library using unique molecular identifiers, the study reports. From the PCR reads, TCRdb called clonotypes with MiXCR, one entry per CDR3 protein. The table includes 500,000 to 750,000 distinct CDR3 sequences, more than 20% detected once. With regard to this clonotype: Its antigen is as yet unknown.

V lost 6 bases, J lost 2 bases, and 9 bases stayed unmatched. Per germline, CDR1 MNHNS and CDR2 SASEGT. CDR3 length: 15 amino acids. The chain couples TRBV6-1 to TRBJ2-7; 8 bases match TRBD1. This clonotype was sampled from a boy in the first two years of life with Wiskott-Aldrich syndrome, due to receive a stem cell transplant. This specimen was PBMCs, taken before TCRalphabeta/CD19-depleted stem cell transplant. This CDR3 is CASSWTGLPAYEQYF. The CDR3 DNA sequence: TGTGCCAGCAGCTGGACAGGGTTACCCGCCTACGAGCAGTACTTC.